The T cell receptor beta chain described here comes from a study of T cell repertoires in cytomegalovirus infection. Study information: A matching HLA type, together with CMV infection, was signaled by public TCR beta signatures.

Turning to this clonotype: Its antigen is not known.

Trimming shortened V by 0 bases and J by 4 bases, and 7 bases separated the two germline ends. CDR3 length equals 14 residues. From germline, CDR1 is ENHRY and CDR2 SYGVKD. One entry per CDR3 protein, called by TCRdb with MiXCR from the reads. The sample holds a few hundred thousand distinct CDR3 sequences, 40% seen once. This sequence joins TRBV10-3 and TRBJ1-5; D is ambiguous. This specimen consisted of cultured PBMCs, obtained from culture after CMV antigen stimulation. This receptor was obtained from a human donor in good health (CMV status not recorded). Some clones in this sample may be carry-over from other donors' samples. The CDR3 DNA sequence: TGTGCCATCAGTGAGTCAGGATTAAATCAGCCCCAGCATTTT. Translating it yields CAISESGLNQPQHF.